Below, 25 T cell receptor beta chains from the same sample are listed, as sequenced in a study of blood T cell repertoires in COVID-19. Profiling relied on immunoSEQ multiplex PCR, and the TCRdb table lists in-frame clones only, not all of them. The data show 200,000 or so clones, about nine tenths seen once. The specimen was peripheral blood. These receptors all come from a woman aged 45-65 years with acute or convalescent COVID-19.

CDR3 coding DNA: TGTGCCAGCAGCCAAGCCGTCGAGCAGTACTTC. Translated, it gives CASSQAVEQYF. The chain carries TRBV3-1 (or the pseudogene TRBV3-2) and TRBJ2-7; no definite D call. Trimming took off 1 base at V and 6 bases at J, with 4 bases between the two ends. Germline loops: CDR1 LGHDT, CDR2 YNNKEL (reference sequence). This CDR3 is 11 amino acids long.

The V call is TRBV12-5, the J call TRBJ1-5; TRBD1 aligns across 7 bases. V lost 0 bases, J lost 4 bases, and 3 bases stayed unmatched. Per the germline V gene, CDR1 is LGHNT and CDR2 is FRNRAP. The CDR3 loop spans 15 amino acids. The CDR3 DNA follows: TGTGCTAGTGGTTTGGTAAAACAGGGGAATCAGCCCCAGCATTTT. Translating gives CASGLVKQGNQPQHF.

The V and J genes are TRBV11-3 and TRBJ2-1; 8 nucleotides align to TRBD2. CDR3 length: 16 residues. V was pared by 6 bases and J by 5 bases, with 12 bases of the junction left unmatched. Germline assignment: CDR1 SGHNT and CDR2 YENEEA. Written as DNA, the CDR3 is TGTGCCAGCAGGGGAAATCTTGCGGGGGGACACAATGAGCAGTTCTTC. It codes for CASRGNLAGGHNEQFF.

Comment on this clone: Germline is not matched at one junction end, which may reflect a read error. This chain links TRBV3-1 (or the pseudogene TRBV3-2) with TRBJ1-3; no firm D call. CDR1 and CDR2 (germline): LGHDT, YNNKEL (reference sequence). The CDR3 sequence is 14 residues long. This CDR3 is CASSQASNGDTIYF. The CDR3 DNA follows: TGTGCCAGCAGCCAAGCTTCCAATGGAGACACCATATATTTT.

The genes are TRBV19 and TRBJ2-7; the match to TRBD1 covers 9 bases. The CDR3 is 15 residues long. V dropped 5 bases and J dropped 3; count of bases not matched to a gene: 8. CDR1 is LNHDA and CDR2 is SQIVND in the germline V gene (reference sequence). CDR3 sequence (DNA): TGTGCCAGTAGTGTGCCGGGACAGGGTCACTACGAGCAGTACTTC. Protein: CASSVPGQGHYEQYF.

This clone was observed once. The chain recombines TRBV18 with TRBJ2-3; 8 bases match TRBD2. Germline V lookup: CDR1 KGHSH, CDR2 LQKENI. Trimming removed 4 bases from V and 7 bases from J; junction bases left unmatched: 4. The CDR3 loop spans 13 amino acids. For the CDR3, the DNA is TGTGCCAGCTCACTCATAGCGGGGTATACGCAGTATTTT. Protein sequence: CASSLIAGYTQYF.

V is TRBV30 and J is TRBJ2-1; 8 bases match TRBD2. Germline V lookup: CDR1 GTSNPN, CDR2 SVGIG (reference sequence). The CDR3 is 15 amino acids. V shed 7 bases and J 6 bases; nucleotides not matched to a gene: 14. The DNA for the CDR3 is TGTGCCTCTACTCGGGGAAGCGGGAGCGTCAATGAGCAGTTCTTC. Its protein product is CASTRGSGSVNEQFF.

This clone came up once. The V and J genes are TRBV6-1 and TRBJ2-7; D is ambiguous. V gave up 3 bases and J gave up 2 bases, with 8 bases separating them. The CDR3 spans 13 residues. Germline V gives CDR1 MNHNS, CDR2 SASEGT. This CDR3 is CASSEYSPYEQYF. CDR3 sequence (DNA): TGTGCCAGCAGTGAGTACAGCCCCTACGAGCAGTACTTC.

CDR3 amino acids: CASGSTSGAYNEQFF. The CDR3 DNA reads TGTGCCAGCGGCTCTACTAGCGGGGCCTACAATGAGCAGTTCTTC. The J gene is TRBJ2-1, the V gene TRBV6-5; 10 positions agree with TRBD2. The CDR3 runs 15 residues. V gave up 8 bases and J gave up 2 bases; unmatched junction bases: 6. The germline CDR1 and CDR2 sequences are MNHEY and SVGAGI.

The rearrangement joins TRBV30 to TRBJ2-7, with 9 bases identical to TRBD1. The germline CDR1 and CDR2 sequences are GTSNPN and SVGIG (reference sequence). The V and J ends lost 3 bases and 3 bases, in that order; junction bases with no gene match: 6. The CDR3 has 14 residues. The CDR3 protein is CAWRQGQGFYEQYF. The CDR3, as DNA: TGTGCCTGGAGGCAAGGACAGGGGTTCTACGAGCAGTACTTC.

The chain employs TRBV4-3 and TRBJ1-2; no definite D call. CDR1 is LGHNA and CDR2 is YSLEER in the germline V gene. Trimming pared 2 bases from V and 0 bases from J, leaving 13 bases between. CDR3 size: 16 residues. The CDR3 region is CASSQILTVANYGYTF. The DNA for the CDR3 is TGCGCCAGCAGCCAAATTTTAACAGTAGCTAACTATGGCTACACCTTC.

CDR3: CASTIKTGNEAFF. The DNA of the CDR3 is TGTGCCAGCACCATTAAAACAGGGAACGAAGCTTTCTTT. The rearrangement uses TRBV12-3 or TRBV12-4 and TRBJ1-1; D possibly corresponds to TRBD1 (6 bases). The CDR3 sequence is 13 residues long. V was pared by 7 bases and J by 8 bases, with 17 bases between.

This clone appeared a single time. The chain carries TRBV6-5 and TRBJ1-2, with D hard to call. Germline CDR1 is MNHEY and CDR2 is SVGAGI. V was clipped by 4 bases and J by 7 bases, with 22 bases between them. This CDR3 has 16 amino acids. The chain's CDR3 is CASSSSLEGRVRGYTF. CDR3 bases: TGTGCCAGCAGTTCCTCCCTTGAGGGTAGGGTGCGTGGCTACACCTTC.

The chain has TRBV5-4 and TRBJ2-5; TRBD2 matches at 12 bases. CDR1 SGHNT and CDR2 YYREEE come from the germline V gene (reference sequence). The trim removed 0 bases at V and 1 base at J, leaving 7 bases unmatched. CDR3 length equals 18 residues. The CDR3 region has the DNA TGTGCCAGCAGCTTGGGGTCGGTGACTAGCGGGGGCCAAGAGACCCAGTACTTC. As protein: CASSLGSVTSGGQETQYF.

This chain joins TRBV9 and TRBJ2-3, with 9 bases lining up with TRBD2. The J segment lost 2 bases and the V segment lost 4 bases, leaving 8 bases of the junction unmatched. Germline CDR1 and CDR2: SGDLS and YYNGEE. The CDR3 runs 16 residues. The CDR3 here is CASSTPSGAATDTQYF. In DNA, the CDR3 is TGTGCCAGCAGCACGCCTAGCGGGGCTGCCACAGATACGCAGTATTTT.

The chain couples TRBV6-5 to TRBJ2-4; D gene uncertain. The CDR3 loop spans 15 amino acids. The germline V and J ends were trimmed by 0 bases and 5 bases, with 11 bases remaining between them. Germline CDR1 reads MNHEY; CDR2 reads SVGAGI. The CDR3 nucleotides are TGTGCCAGCAGTTACTCGGCCCGAGGAGAAAACATTCAGTACTTC. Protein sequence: CASSYSARGENIQYF.

The CDR3 DNA reads as TGTGCCAGCAGTTACAGGTCAGGGGGCACTGAAGCTTTCTTT. It encodes CASSYRSGGTEAFF. The V call is TRBV6-2 or TRBV6-3, the J call TRBJ1-1; 7 bases map to TRBD1. Germline CDR1 and CDR2: MNHEY and SVGEGT. The length of the CDR3 is 14 residues. V dropped 2 bases and J dropped 4; count of bases not matched to a gene: 4.

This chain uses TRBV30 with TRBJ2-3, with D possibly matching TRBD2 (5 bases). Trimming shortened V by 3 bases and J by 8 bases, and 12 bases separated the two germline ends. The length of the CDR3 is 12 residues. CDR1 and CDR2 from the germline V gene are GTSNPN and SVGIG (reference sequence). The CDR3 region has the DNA TGTGCCTGGAGCGACCGGGGTGGTACGCAGTATTTT. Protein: CAWSDRGGTQYF.

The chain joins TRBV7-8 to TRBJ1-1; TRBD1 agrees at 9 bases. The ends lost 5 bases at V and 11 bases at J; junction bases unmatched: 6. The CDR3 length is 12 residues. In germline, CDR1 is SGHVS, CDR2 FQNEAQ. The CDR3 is CASSDTGGRAFF. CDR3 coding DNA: TGTGCCAGCAGCGACACAGGGGGCAGGGCTTTCTTT.

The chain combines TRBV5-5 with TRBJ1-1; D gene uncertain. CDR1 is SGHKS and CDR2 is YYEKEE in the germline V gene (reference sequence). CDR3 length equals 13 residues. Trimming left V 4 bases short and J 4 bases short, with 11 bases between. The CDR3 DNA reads TGTGCCAGCAGCCCTACAGCGGGCACTGAAGCTTTCTTT. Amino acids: CASSPTAGTEAFF.

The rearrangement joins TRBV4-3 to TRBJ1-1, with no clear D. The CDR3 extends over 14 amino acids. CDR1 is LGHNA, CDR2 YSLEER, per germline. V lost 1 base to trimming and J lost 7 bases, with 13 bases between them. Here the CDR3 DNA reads TGCGCCAGCAGCCAAGTTGGGCAGGCCAGTGAAGCTTTCTTT. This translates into CASSQVGQASEAFF.

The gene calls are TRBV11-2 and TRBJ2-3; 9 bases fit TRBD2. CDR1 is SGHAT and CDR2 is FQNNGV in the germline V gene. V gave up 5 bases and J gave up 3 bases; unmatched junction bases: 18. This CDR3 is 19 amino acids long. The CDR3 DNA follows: TGTGCCAGCAGCCCCGGGCGAGGTAGCGGGAGATCTAAGACAGATACGCAGTATTTT. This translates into CASSPGRGSGRSKTDTQYF. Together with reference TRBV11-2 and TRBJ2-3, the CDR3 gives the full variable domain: EAGVAQSPRYKIIEKRQSVAFWCNPISGHATLYWYQQILGQGPKLLIQFQNNGVVDDSQLPKDRFSAERLKGVDSTLKIQPAKLEDSAVYLCASSPGRGSGRSKTDTQYFGPGTRLTVL.

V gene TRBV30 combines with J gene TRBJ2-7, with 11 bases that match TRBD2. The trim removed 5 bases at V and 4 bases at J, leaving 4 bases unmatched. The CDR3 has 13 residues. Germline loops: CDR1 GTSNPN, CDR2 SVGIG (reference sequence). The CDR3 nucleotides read TGTGCCTGGGCCCTAGCGGGAGGTTACGAGCAGTACTTC. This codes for CAWALAGGYEQYF.

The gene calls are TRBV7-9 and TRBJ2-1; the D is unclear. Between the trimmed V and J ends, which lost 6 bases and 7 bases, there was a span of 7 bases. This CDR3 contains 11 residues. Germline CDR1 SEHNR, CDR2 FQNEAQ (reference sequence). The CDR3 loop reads CASRSENEQFF. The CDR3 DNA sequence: TGTGCCAGCAGAAGCGAGAATGAGCAGTTCTTC.

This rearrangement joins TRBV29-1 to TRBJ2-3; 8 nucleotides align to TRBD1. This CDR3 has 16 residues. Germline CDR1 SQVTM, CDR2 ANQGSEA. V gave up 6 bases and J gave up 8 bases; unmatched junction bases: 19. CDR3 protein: CSVLGTGGTLRGTQYF. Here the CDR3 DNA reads TGCAGCGTCCTAGGGACAGGTGGGACCCTGCGGGGTACGCAGTATTTT.